This record concerns one TCR beta chain sequence. Its recognized antigen is unknown. Base qualities are not at hand, and no much larger clone is one base apart. The data originate from a study of blood T cells in healthy people across ages (dated by TCRdb to between 2014 and 2016). Study-level background: Template switching captured roughly one uniquely barcoded TCR beta cDNA molecule per two T cells in model experiments. Using deep sequencing normalized with unique cDNA molecular identifiers, the study measured how TCR beta repertoire diversity changes with age. The donors were split into four age groups: young (average around 15 years), middle-aged (roughly 42), aged (more than 55) and long-lived (over 80). To avoid experimental bias, donors of different ages were distributed randomly across sequencing lanes. Two additional independent replicas of 1 million unique cDNA reads from the same blood draw were analyzed for two donors (one aged 18 to 30 and one aged 80 or older).

Overall study results and their limits: Compared with the aged group, the long-lived group had more naive CD4+ T cells, fewer expanded clones and increased TCR diversity, suggesting age selection. Observed TCR beta diversity per million T cells fell roughly linearly with age, and a significant reduction was already apparent by age around 44. Observed TCR beta diversity correlated strongly with the percentage of naive T cells measured by flow cytometry. Because the CMV infection status of the donors was unknown, age-related changes in expanded clonotypes may potentially have been confounded. Estimates of total diversity from one million sequenced T cells were regarded as lower bounds and underestimates. Bulk unsorted PBMC profiling prevented conclusive comparison of naive and antigen-experienced compartments.

The library was built by means of 5' RACE. TCRdb names Illumina HiSeq 2500 as the instrument used. A second PCR of roughly 7 to 11 cycles was performed with a sample-barcoded 5' primer and a J-beta primer mix. A template-switch 5' adaptor carrying 12 random nucleotides introduced a unique molecular identifier onto each TCR beta cDNA molecule. At least 3 million CDR3-containing paired-end reads were obtained from each sample. All of the RNA was converted into first-strand cDNA using the Mint cDNA synthesis kit, with a TRBC-specific oligonucleotide serving as the primer. All cDNA was treated with uracil-DNA glycosylase and then went through a first 18-cycle PCR with the universal primers M1SS and BC2_uni_R. As for the authors' bioinformatics: Normalization of each sample was performed by random selection of 1 million high-quality reads, each carrying a distinct molecular identifier. Reads with shared molecular identifiers were discarded instead of being binned into consensus sequences. CDR3 identification, clonotype clustering and error correction used MiTCR with a Q25 quality threshold and the strictest error-elimination algorithm. A nonparametric unseen species model with Euler transformation was used to estimate a lower bound on total TCR beta diversity. The public reads were run again by TCRdb, first through fastp at Q25 and then through MiXCR, and only productive beta chains were kept. Entries are consolidated by CDR3 protein sequence, retaining the most common genes and DNA. The V and J calls come from TCRdb's annotation, not from the publication. The sample table records roughly 1,500,000 distinct CDR3 sequences; about 35% of these occur just once. The top ten clones comprise approximately 11% of the sample.

Donors were approximately 42 systemically healthy Caucasian individuals from Russia aged roughly 6 to 100 years. Around 10 milliliters of peripheral blood were drawn from each donor into EDTA-treated Vacutainer tubes. Ficoll-Paque density-gradient centrifugation was used to isolate PBMCs, with at least 6.5 million per sample. Total RNA, at least 6 micrograms per sample, was extracted from PBMCs with Trizol reagent. The percentages of naive CD45RAhigh/CD27high T cells were determined by flow cytometry on a PBMC aliquot from every donor. Reading the germline V gene (reference sequence) gives CDR1 MNHNY and CDR2 SVGAGI. From V the trimming removes 6 bases and from J it removes 3 bases, while the gene matches leave 3 bases of the junction unaccounted for. CDR3 length: 13 amino acids, cysteine to phenylalanine. CDR3 DNA is the only sequence kept; it has 39 bases, read in frame from the first base.

What was sequenced was blood. The chain couples TRBV6-6 to TRBJ2-5; TRBD2 agrees with 8 junctional bases. The sequence derives from a woman younger than 45 in good health. The DNA reads TGTGCCAGCAGAAATAGCGGGGAAGAGACCCAGTACTTC. Translated, this gives CASRNSGEETQYF.